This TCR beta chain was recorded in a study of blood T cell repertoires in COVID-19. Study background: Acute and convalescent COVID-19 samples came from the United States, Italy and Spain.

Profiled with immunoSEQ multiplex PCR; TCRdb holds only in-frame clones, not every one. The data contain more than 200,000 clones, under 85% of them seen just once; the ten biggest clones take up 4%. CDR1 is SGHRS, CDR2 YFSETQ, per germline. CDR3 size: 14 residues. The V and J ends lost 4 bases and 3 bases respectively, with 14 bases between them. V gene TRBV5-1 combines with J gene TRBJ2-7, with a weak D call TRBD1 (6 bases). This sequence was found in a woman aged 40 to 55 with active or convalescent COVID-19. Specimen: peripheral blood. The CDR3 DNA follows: TGCGCCAGCAGCAGAGGGACAAGCGGCTACGAGCAGTACTTC. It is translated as CASSRGTSGYEQYF.